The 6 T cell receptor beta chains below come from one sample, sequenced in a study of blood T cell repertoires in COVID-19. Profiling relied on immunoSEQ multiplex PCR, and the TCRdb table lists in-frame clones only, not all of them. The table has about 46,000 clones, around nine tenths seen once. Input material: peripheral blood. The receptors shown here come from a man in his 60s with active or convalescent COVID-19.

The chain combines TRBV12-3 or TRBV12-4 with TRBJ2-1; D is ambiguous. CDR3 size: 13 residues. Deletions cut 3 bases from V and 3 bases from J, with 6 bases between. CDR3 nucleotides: TGTGCCAGCAGTTTTAGCAGCTACAATGAGCAGTTCTTC. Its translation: CASSFSSYNEQFF.

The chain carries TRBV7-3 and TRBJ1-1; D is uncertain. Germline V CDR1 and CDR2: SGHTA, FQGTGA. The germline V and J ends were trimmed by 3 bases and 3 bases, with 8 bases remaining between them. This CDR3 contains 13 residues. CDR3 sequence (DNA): TGTGCCAGCAGCTTTTCGGGTGACACTGAAGCTTTCTTT. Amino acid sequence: CASSFSGDTEAFF.

Written as DNA, the CDR3 is TGTGCCAGCAGCCACGCCCGGACAGGACTGAACACTGAAGCTTTCTTT. Encoded protein: CASSHARTGLNTEAFF. V is TRBV6-6 and J is TRBJ1-1, with 7 bases aligning to TRBD1. This CDR3 spans 16 amino acids. The ends lost 6 bases at V and 0 bases at J; junction bases unmatched: 10. Looked up from germline, CDR1 is MNHNY and CDR2 is SVGAGI (reference sequence).

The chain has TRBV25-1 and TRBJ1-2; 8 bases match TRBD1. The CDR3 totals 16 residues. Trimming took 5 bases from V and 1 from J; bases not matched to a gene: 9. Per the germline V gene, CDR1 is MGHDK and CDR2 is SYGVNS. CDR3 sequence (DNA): TGTGCCAGCAGTATAAGGGACAGGAGTTATAACTATGGCTACACCTTC. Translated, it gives CASSIRDRSYNYGYTF.

The chain's CDR3 is CASSQVSGDSYNEQFF. CDR3 coding DNA: TGTGCCAGCAGCCAAGTTTCAGGGGACTCCTACAATGAGCAGTTCTTC. The rearrangement uses TRBV14 and TRBJ2-1, with D perhaps TRBD1 (6 bases). The germline V gene encodes CDR1 SGHDN and CDR2 FVKESK. This CDR3 has 16 residues. Trimming stripped 1 base from V and 0 bases from J, with 10 bases between.

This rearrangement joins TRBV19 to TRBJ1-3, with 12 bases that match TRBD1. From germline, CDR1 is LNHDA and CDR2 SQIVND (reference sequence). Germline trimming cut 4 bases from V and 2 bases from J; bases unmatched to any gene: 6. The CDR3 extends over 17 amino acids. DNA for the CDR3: TGTGCCAGTAGTACGGGACAGGGGGCAGGGACTGGAAACACCATATATTTT. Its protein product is CASSTGQGAGTGNTIYF.